Below, 19 T cell receptor beta chains from the same sample are listed, as sequenced in a study of identical twins. TCRdb used MiXCR to reprocess the 5' RACE reads, holding one entry per CDR3 protein. The table lists about 250,000 distinct CDR3 sequences, 7.5% of them singletons. These same records also appear under a second study, on yellow fever vaccine responses in identical twins.

What was sequenced was CD8+ T cells sorted from blood. These receptors were taken from a woman between 18 and 29 years old in good health.

Only a few counts were recorded for this clonotype. This chain links TRBV20-1 with TRBJ2-7; tentatively, D is TRBD1 (5 bases). V was trimmed by 0 bases and J by 4 bases, leaving 16 bases between them. CDR3 length: 15 residues. The germline gives CDR1 DFQATT, CDR2 SNEGSKA (reference sequence). The chain's CDR3 is CSARERGPNSYEQYF. CDR3 bases: TGCAGTGCTAGAGAAAGGGGCCCAAATTCATACGAGCAGTACTTC.

Ten or more counts support this clonotype. The J gene is TRBJ2-5, the V gene TRBV27; no firm D call. The V and J ends lost 6 bases and 2 bases respectively, with 1 base between them. CDR1 is MNHEY, CDR2 SMNVEV, per germline (reference sequence). The CDR3 is 10 amino acids. The CDR3 DNA is TGTGCCAGCAGACAAGAGACCCAGTACTTC. Translated: CASRQETQYF.

Many counts were recorded for this clonotype. The V and J genes are TRBV29-1 and TRBJ2-7; D not certain. Germline CDR1 is SQVTM and CDR2 is ANQGSEA. V gave up 1 base and J gave up 3 bases, with 7 bases separating them. The CDR3 sequence is 12 residues long. Here the CDR3 reads CSVEGRSYEQYF. The CDR3 DNA is TGCAGCGTTGAAGGCAGAAGCTACGAGCAGTACTTC.

The chain joins TRBV6-1 to TRBJ2-7, with 9 bases identical to TRBD1. Trimming removed 6 bases from V and 4 bases from J; junction bases left unmatched: 10. The germline V gene encodes CDR1 MNHNS and CDR2 SASEGT. The CDR3 consists of 15 residues. CDR3 in amino acids: CASSAQGARGYEQYV. In DNA, the CDR3 is TGTGCCAGCAGCGCACAGGGGGCTCGAGGTTACGAGCAGTACGTC.

Many counts were recorded for this clonotype. The chain carries TRBV5-6 and TRBJ1-1; D perhaps matches TRBD1 (5 bases). The CDR3 spans 14 residues. V lost 2 bases and J lost 4, with 12 bases in between. The germline gives CDR1 SGHDT, CDR2 YYEEEE. The CDR3 bases are TGTGCCAGCAGCTTTTCCGGGACTGGCACTGAAGCTTTCTTT. It specifies CASSFSGTGTEAFF.

The chain couples TRBV27 to TRBJ2-6; either TRBD1 or TRBD2 may fit D (5 bases each). The germline V gene has CDR1 MNHEY and CDR2 SMNVEV (reference sequence). The CDR3 extends over 15 amino acids. The CDR3 nucleotides read TGTGCAAGCGGCGCTCGGGGCCTTGGGGCCAACGTCCTGACTTTC. It yields the protein CASGARGLGANVLTF.

This rearrangement joins TRBV20-1 to TRBJ2-2; 9 nucleotides agree with TRBD2. This CDR3 contains 16 residues. V trimming: 0 bases; J trimming: 4 bases; junction bases outside the gene matches: 6. Germline CDR1 DFQATT, CDR2 SNEGSKA (reference sequence). CDR3 in amino acids: CSARDPRGGATGELFF. CDR3 coding DNA: TGCAGTGCTAGAGATCCTCGCGGGGGGGCCACCGGGGAGCTGTTTTTT.

There are a few counts of this clonotype. The rearrangement joins TRBV15 to TRBJ2-1; the match to TRBD1 covers 9 bases. From germline, CDR1 is LNHNV and CDR2 YYDKDF (reference sequence). The CDR3 consists of 15 residues. J was trimmed by 6 bases and V by 0 bases; bases with no gene match: 3. The CDR3 here is CATSREGQGPNEQFF. CDR3 DNA: TGTGCCACCAGCAGAGAGGGACAGGGACCCAATGAGCAGTTCTTC.

This clonotype has ten or more counts. The chain recombines TRBV5-1 with TRBJ2-6; D unclear. The length of the CDR3 is 13 residues. The germline V gene encodes CDR1 SGHRS and CDR2 YFSETQ. With 5 bases removed from V and 1 base from J, the gap between germline ends came to 4 bases. CDR3 nucleotide sequence: TGCGCCAGCAGAGGTTCTGGGGCCAACGTCCTGACTTTC. Translated: CASRGSGANVLTF.

V and J are TRBV28 and TRBJ2-2; 10 nucleotides line up with TRBD2. CDR1 and CDR2 (germline): MDHEN, SYDVKM. There are 19 residues in the CDR3. The V segment lost 7 bases and the J segment 0 bases; nucleotides outside the gene matches: 14. CDR3 sequence: CASIPGQIAGGPNTGELFF. The CDR3 DNA reads as TGTGCCAGCATTCCTGGACAGATAGCGGGGGGCCCGAACACCGGGGAGCTGTTTTTT.

The sample holds a few counts of this clonotype. CDR3 in DNA: TGCAGTGCTAGATCCCGGGCCGGGACCCTGGCGGAGACCCAGTACTTC. This translates into CSARSRAGTLAETQYF. This chain links TRBV20-1 with TRBJ2-5; D possibly matches TRBD1 or TRBD2 (5 bases each). The CDR3 totals 16 residues. Trimming removed 2 bases at V and 5 bases at J, with 21 bases between. Per germline, CDR1 DFQATT and CDR2 SNEGSKA (reference sequence).

This rearrangement joins TRBV20-1 to TRBJ2-7; TRBD1 aligns across 7 bases. Trimming removed 3 bases from V and 5 bases from J; junction bases left unmatched: 10. The CDR3 length is 14 residues. Germline loops: CDR1 DFQATT, CDR2 SNEGSKA (reference sequence). CDR3 sequence (DNA): TGCAGTGCTAGTGACAGGGACACGGGACACGAGCAGTACGTC. It specifies CSASDRDTGHEQYV.

In its sample, this clonotype was seen a few times. The CDR3 reads CSTGEGGGYNEQFF. Written as DNA, the CDR3 is TGCAGCACGGGGGAGGGAGGGGGCTACAATGAGCAGTTCTTC. V and J are TRBV29-1 and TRBJ2-1, with D possibly being TRBD2 (7 bases). The ends were cut back, 8 bases at V and 3 bases at J, with 17 bases in the middle. The CDR3 contains 14 residues. Germline V lookup: CDR1 SQVTM, CDR2 ANQGSEA.

This sequence joins TRBV11-2 and TRBJ2-7; tentative D call: TRBD1 (6 bases). The V end lost 4 bases, the J end lost 5 bases, and 15 bases lay between the germline ends. In germline, CDR1 is SGHAT, CDR2 FQNNGV. The length of the CDR3 is 14 residues. The CDR3 is CASSSSRGKDEQYF. The CDR3 coding sequence is TGTGCCAGCAGCTCAAGCAGGGGTAAAGACGAGCAGTACTTC.

This clonotype turned up a few times. This rearrangement joins TRBV9 to TRBJ2-1; 11 nucleotides match TRBD2. The CDR3 length is 15 residues. Germline CDR1 is SGDLS and CDR2 is YYNGEE. V shed 4 bases and J 7 bases; nucleotides not matched to a gene: 7. In nucleotides, the CDR3 is TGTGCCAGCAGCCCGACTAGCGGGATTCTGAATGAGCAGTTCTTC. The encoded protein is CASSPTSGILNEQFF.

This clonotype was counted a few times. J is TRBJ2-1 and V is TRBV11-2, with D tentatively TRBD1 or TRBD2 (5 bases each). Germline V gives CDR1 SGHAT, CDR2 FQNNGV. The CDR3 loop spans 14 amino acids. V dropped 5 bases and J dropped 14 bases, with 22 bases sitting between them. CDR3 loop: CASSPTGTPVVKFF. CDR3 bases: TGTGCCAGCAGCCCCACCGGGACCCCTGTAGTCAAGTTCTTC. Full variable domain (rest looked up from reference TRBV11-2 and TRBJ2-1): EAGVAQSPRYKIIEKRQSVAFWCNPISGHATLYWYQQILGQGPKLLIQFQNNGVVDDSQLPKDRFSAERLKGVDSTLKIQPAKLEDSAVYLCASSPTGTPVVKFFGPGTRLTVL.

V usage is TRBV4-1 and J usage is TRBJ2-3; 7 bases fit TRBD2. V shed 1 base, J shed 4 bases, and the junction held 8 bases outside the gene matches. Germline CDR1 reads MGHRA; CDR2 reads YSYEKL. This CDR3 comprises 16 residues. The CDR3 protein is CASSQVAGVSADTQYF. The CDR3 region has the DNA TGCGCCAGCAGCCAAGTCGCGGGAGTAAGCGCAGATACGCAGTATTTT.

This clonotype was recorded many times. The chain uses TRBV24-1 and TRBJ2-2; 7 bases match TRBD2. Germline V lookup: CDR1 KGHDR, CDR2 SFDVKD. The CDR3 is 16 amino acids. Unmatched junction bases numbered 5, after V lost 4 bases and J lost 1 base. CDR3 DNA sequence: TGTGCCACCAGTGACCCCGGACTAGGGAACACCGGGGAGCTGTTTTTT. Its protein product is CATSDPGLGNTGELFF.

At least ten counts were recorded for this clonotype. The genes are TRBV12-3 or TRBV12-4 and TRBJ1-2; unclear D gene. The CDR3 totals 14 residues. The V and J ends lost 6 bases and 2 bases respectively, with 13 bases between them. The CDR3 region is CASSVGIGNYGYTF. In DNA, the CDR3 is TGTGCCAGCAGCGTCGGGATCGGGAACTATGGCTACACCTTC.